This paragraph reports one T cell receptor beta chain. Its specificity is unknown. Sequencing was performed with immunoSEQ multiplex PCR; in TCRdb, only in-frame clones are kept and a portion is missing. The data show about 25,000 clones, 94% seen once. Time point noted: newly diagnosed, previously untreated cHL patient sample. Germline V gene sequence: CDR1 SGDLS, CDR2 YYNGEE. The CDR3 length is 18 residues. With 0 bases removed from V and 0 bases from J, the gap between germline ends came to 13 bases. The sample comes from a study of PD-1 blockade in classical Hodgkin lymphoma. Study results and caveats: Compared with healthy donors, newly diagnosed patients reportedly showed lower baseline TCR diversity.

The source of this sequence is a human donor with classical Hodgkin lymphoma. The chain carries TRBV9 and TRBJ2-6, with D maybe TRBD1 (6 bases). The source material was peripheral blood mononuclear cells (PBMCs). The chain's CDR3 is CASSVGTVYHSGANVLTF. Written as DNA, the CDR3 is TGTGCCAGCAGCGTAGGGACAGTTTATCACTCTGGGGCCAACGTCCTGACTTTC.